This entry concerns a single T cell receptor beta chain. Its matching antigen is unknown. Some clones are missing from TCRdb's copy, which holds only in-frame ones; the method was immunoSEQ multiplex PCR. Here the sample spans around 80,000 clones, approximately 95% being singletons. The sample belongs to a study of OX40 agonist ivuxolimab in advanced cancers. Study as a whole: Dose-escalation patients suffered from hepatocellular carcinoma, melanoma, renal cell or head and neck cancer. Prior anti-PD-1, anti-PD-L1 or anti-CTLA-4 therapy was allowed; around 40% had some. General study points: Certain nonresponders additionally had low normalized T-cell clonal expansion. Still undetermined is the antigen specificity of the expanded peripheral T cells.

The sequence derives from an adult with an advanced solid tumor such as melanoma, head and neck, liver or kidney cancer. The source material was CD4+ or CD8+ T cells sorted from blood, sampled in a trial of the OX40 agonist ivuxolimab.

The CDR3: CASSLGGRGDTQYF. In nucleotides, the CDR3 is TGTGCCAGCAGCTTAGGGGGCAGGGGAGATACGCAGTATTTT. The rearrangement links TRBV7-7 to TRBJ2-3, with a weak D call TRBD1 (6 bases). Germline V lookup: CDR1 SSHAT, CDR2 FNYEAQ (reference sequence). V shed 1 base and J shed 5 bases, with 10 bases lying between them. This CDR3 is 14 amino acids long. Looking up the rest from reference TRBV7-7 and TRBJ2-3 gives the full variable domain: GAGVSQSPRYKVTKRGQDVTLRCDPISSHATLYWYQQALGQGPEFLTYFNYEAQPDKSGLPSDRFSAERPEGSISTLTIQRTEQRDSAMYRCASSLGGRGDTQYFGPGTRLTVL.